This T cell receptor (beta chain) appears in the sequencing data of a study of blood T cell repertoires in COVID-19. The overall study: Donors in the United States, Italy and Spain gave samples during acute or convalescent COVID-19.

Original methodology: Scientists estimated how many nucleated cells there were by amplifying reference gene primers. Some clones are missing from TCRdb's copy, which holds only in-frame ones; the method was immunoSEQ multiplex PCR. Clone size and the V and J calls come from that table; the DNA yielded D and trimming. This repertoire shows around 190,000 clones, around three quarters found once; its top ten account for less than 20%. The germline gives CDR1 SEHNR, CDR2 FQNEAQ (reference sequence). The CDR3 totals 17 residues. V trimming: 5 bases; J trimming: 2 bases; junction bases outside the gene matches: 11. Cohort placement rested on clinical history that participants reported themselves.

The clonotype comes from a woman aged 50 to 60 with acute COVID-19. Material for sequencing was PBMCs or T cells enriched from blood (not recorded which). The chain recombines TRBV7-9 with TRBJ1-4, with 7 bases matching TRBD1. CDR3 amino acids: CASSTPTRGRTNEKLFF. CDR3 in DNA: TGTGCCAGCAGCACCCCTACCAGGGGGAGGACTAATGAAAAACTGTTTTTT.